This TCR beta chain derives from a study of early T cells in non-severe SARS-CoV-2 infection. Study-level findings and limits: The study's VDJdb matching favored anti-spike CD8 responses and missed private and CD4 specificities.

The CDR3 loop spans 17 amino acids. Trimming cost V 6 bases and J 3 bases; bases outside gene matches: 9. Germline-derived CDR1 and CDR2 are LGHNT and FRNRAP. Unique molecular identifiers were added to individual cDNA molecules. A single record per CDR3 protein comes from TCRdb applying MiXCR to the 5' RACE reads. Altogether 70,000 to 95,000 distinct CDR3 sequences are present, 14% being singletons, with the ten largest covering around 9.9%. Worth noting for this clonotype: Its antigen is not known.

J is TRBJ2-1 and V is TRBV12-5; 12 nucleotides line up with TRBD1. The sample taken for sequencing was whole blood. The TCR sequence derives from an adult who was a healthcare worker with PCR-confirmed SARS-CoV-2 infection or an uninfected control (not recorded which). The CDR3: CASGPTGTGGIYNEQFF. CDR3 DNA: TGTGCTAGTGGCCCCACCGGGACAGGGGGCATCTACAATGAGCAGTTCTTC. Full variable domain (rest looked up from reference TRBV12-5 and TRBJ2-1): DARVTQTPRHKVTEMGQEVTMRCQPILGHNTVFWYRQTMMQGLELLAYFRNRAPLDDSGMPKDRFSAEMPDATLATLKIQPSEPRDSAVYFCASGPTGTGGIYNEQFFGPGTRLTVL.